The source of this T cell receptor (beta chain) is a study of blood T cell repertoires in COVID-19 (dated by TCRdb to 2018 to 2020). Study-level background: Samples covering the acute and convalescent phases of COVID-19 were provided by collaborators in the United States, Italy and Spain. The material from the prospective study consisted of cDNA or gDNA derived from T cells, B-cell-depleted T cells, or PBMCs. Subjects who had been exposed to COVID-19, were actively infected with it, or had recovered from it provided the deeply sampled blood TCRbeta repertoires that made up the dataset. The repertoires were made available in a free public database intended to serve as a resource for research on the immune response to SARS-CoV-2. Samples came from the ongoing ImmuneRACE study (first 160 participants) plus 1,254 subjects from 6 global collaborators. Sample metadata almost always included a de-identified subject ID, COVID-19 status, age in years and sex. Where HLA class I and class II types were available, the types were taken from metadata supplied by the sample provider, not from assay-based typing. The study at large found these results: Clinical and demographic metadata were provided uncurated, with the amount varying by source and participant.

TCRbeta CDR3 regions were amplified from genomic DNA by means of the immunoSEQ Assay, a bias-controlled multiplex PCR. Per the authors' processing: The number of nucleated cells in each sample was estimated by amplification of reference gene primers within the assay. Sequence reads were collapsed and filtered to measure the absolute abundance of every unique TCRbeta CDR3 rearrangement. For each sample, productive Simpson clonality was calculated by taking the square root of Simpson's diversity index across productive rearrangements. TCRdb limited this immuneACCESS table to in-frame rearrangements with V and J called. A share of clones is missing; checked studies link under half to unresolved V genes, and the rest is unexplained. V and J calls and clone size are copied from that table; D and trimming were computed from the DNA. Within this sample are more than 300,000 clones, with around 86% of them counted one time only. More than 5% of the sample is held by the ten biggest clonotypes.

This clone has just one count. The target of this receptor is not known. Per-base qualities were not stored, and no clone one base away is much larger. Deletion took 5 bases off V and 0 bases off J, with a span of 17 bases between the germline ends. From the germline V gene, CDR1 is SGHNT and CDR2 is YENEEA. Counted from cysteine to phenylalanine, this CDR3 has 17 amino acids. Only CDR3 DNA remains: 51 bases, in frame from the first base. One collaborating source in Seattle enrolled patients during active infection and followed them longitudinally through the course of disease. Collaborating institutions collected whole blood in K2EDTA tubes following their own protocols. For TCRbeta analysis, collaborators shipped samples as frozen whole blood, isolated PBMCs, or DNA extracted from either of those sample types.

The clonotype comes from a woman in her forties or fifties with COVID-19, enrolled during active disease. Here the chain combines TRBV11-3 and TRBJ2-4; the D gene cannot be resolved reliably. The sample comprised peripheral blood. The base sequence is TGTGCCAGCAGCCCAGATGCGCGACAAATAGCCAAAAACATTCAGTACTTC. Its protein reads: CASSPDARQIAKNIQYF.